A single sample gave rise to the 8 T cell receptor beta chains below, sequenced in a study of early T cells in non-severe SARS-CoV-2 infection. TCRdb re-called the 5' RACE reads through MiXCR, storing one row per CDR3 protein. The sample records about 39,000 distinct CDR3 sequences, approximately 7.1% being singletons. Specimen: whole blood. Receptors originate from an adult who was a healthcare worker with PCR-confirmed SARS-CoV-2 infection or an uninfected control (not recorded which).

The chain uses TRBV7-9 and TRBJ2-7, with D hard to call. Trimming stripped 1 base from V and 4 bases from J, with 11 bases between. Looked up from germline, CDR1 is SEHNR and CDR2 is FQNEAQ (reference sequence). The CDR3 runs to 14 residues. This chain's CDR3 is CASSLGSNSYEQYF. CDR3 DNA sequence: TGTGCCAGCAGCTTAGGCAGTAATTCTTACGAGCAGTACTTC.

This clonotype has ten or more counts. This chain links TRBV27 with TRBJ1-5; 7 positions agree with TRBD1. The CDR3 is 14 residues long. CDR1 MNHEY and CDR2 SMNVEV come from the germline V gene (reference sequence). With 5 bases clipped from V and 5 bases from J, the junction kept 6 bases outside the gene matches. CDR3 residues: CASSSRGSYQPQHF. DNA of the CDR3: TGTGCCAGCAGTAGCAGGGGGTCCTATCAGCCCCAGCATTTT.

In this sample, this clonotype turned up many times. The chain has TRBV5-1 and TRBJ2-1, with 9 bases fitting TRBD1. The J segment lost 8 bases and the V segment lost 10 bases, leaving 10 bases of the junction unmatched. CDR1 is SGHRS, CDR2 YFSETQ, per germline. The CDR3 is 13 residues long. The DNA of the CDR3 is TGCGCCGGATCCCGGGACAGGGCGGATGAGCAGTTCTTC. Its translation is CAGSRDRADEQFF. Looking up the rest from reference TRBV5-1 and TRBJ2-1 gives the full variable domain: KAGVTQTPRYLIKTRGQQVTLSCSPISGHRSVSWYQQTPGQGLQFLFEYFSETQRNKGNFPGRFSGRQFSNSRSEMNVSTLELGDSALYLCAGSRDRADEQFFGPGTRLTVL.

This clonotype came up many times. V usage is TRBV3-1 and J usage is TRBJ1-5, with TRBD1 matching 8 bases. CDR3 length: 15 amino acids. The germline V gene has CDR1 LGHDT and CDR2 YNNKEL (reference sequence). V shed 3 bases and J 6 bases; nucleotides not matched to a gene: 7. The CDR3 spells CASSQTGVLGQPQHF. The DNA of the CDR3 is TGTGCCAGCAGCCAGACAGGGGTCTTGGGTCAGCCCCAGCATTTT. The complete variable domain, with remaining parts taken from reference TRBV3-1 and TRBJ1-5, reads DTAVSQTPKYLVTQMGNDKSIKCEQNLGHDTMYWYKQDSKKFLKIMFSYNNKELIINETVPNRFSPKSPDKAHLNLHINSLELGDSAVYFCASSQTGVLGQPQHFGDGTRLSIL.

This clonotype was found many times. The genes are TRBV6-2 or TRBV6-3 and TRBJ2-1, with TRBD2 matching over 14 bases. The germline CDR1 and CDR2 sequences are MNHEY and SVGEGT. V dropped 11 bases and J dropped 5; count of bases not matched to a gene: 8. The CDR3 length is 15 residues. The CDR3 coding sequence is TGTGCCTGGACCCTGACTAGCGGGGGGGACAATGAGCAGTTCTTC. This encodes CAWTLTSGGDNEQFF.

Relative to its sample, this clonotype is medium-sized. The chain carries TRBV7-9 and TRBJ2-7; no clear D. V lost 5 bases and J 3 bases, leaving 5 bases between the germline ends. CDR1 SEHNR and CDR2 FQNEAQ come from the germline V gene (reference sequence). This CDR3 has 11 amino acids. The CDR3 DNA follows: TGTGCCAGCAGCCTTTACTACGAGCAGTACTTC. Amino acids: CASSLYYEQYF. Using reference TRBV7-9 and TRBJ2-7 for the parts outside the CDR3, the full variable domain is DTGVSQNPRHKITKRGQNVTFRCDPISEHNRLYWYRQTLGQGPEFLTYFQNEAQLEKSRLLSDRFSAERPKGSFSTLEIQRTEQGDSAMYLCASSLYYEQYFGPGTRLTVT.

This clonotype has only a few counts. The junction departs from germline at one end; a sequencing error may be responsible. The CDR3, as DNA: TGTGCTAGCAGCTTAGGAGCAGGGGAGGGCGAGCAGTACTTC. It codes for CASSLGAGEGEQYF. V is TRBV7-7 and J is TRBJ2-7; D is perhaps TRBD2 (7 bases). The CDR3 length is 14 residues. Germline loops: CDR1 SSHAT, CDR2 FNYEAQ (reference sequence).

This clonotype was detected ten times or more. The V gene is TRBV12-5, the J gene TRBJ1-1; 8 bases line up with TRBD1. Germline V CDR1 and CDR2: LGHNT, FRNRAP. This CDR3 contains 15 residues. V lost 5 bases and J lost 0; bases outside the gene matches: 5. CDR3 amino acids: CASGPTTGVNTEAFF. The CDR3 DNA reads TGTGCTAGTGGTCCAACGACAGGGGTGAACACTGAAGCTTTCTTT.